Shown below are 13 T cell receptor beta chains from a single sample sequenced in a study of blood T cell repertoires in COVID-19. Assay: immunoSEQ multiplex PCR; the TCRdb copy retains only in-frame clones and omits some. The table lists 150,000 to 180,000 clones, roughly nine tenths of them singletons. What was sequenced was peripheral blood. All receptors derive from a woman aged 70 to 79 with acute or convalescent COVID-19.

The V gene is TRBV15, the J gene TRBJ2-3; D might be TRBD1 (5 bases). Trimming stripped 0 bases from V and 8 bases from J, with 6 bases between. The CDR3 contains 12 residues. The germline V gene encodes CDR1 LNHNV and CDR2 YYDKDF (reference sequence). CDR3 loop: CATSRDQGTQYF. The CDR3 DNA follows: TGTGCCACCAGCAGAGATCAGGGTACGCAGTATTTT. The full variable domain, rest sourced from reference TRBV15 and TRBJ2-3, is DAMVIQNPRYQVTQFGKPVTLSCSQTLNHNVMYWYQQKSSQAPKLLFHYYDKDFNNEADTPDNFQSRRPNTSFCFLDIRSPGLGDTAMYLCATSRDQGTQYFGPGTRLTVL.

This sequence joins TRBV29-1 and TRBJ2-3, with TRBD2 matching over 7 bases. This CDR3 has 14 amino acids. V gave up 5 bases and J gave up 1 base; unmatched junction bases: 6. Germline V gives CDR1 SQVTM, CDR2 ANQGSEA. The CDR3 region is CSVWRAGGTDTQYF. CDR3 DNA sequence: TGCAGCGTTTGGAGGGCGGGGGGCACAGATACGCAGTATTTT.

This clone was observed a single time. The CDR3 coding sequence is TGTGCCAGCAGTTCGTCCGCCGAGACAGGGGTCCATGGCTACACCTTC. As protein: CASSSSAETGVHGYTF. V gene TRBV6-5 combines with J gene TRBJ1-2; 8 bases match TRBD1. Germline V gene lookup returns CDR1 MNHEY and CDR2 SVGAGI. The CDR3 is 16 amino acids. The V gene end was trimmed by 4 bases and the J gene end by 6 bases; junction bases not matched to a gene: 13.

The J gene is TRBJ1-1, the V gene TRBV11-3; the D is unclear. Per germline, CDR1 SGHNT and CDR2 YENEEA. Trimming stripped 1 base from V and 4 bases from J, with 10 bases between. The CDR3 runs to 14 residues. CDR3 protein: CASSLAGITTEAFF. The DNA for the CDR3 is TGTGCCAGCAGCTTAGCCGGGATCACCACTGAAGCTTTCTTT.

The chain recombines TRBV19 with TRBJ2-1; D is uncertain. This CDR3 is 15 amino acids long. Germline V gene lookup returns CDR1 LNHDA and CDR2 SQIVND (reference sequence). The V and J ends lost 4 bases and 0 bases respectively, with 10 bases between them. The CDR3 protein is CASSSRVSSYNEQFF. DNA for the CDR3: TGTGCCAGTAGTAGCCGGGTTAGCTCCTACAATGAGCAGTTCTTC.

V is TRBV11-3 and J is TRBJ2-3; D is possibly TRBD2 (5 bases). This CDR3 is 14 amino acids long. V was clipped by 4 bases and J by 1 base, with 9 bases between them. Germline V lookup: CDR1 SGHNT, CDR2 YENEEA. The CDR3 DNA follows: TGTGCCAGCAGCTACGGAGGAGGCACAGATACGCAGTATTTT. Protein sequence: CASSYGGGTDTQYF.

This sequence joins TRBV7-9 and TRBJ2-1; 7 bases line up with TRBD2. This CDR3 has 16 residues. The V and J ends lost 4 bases and 3 bases, in that order; junction bases with no gene match: 9. From germline, CDR1 is SEHNR and CDR2 FQNEAQ (reference sequence). The CDR3 region has the DNA TGTGCCAGCAGCTCAATAGTGGCTAGCGGCTACAATGAGCAGTTCTTC. This codes for CASSSIVASGYNEQFF.

The rearrangement uses TRBV19 and TRBJ1-1; the D is unclear. The CDR3 is 11 amino acids. V shed 3 bases and J shed 5 bases, with 4 bases lying between them. Germline CDR1 reads LNHDA; CDR2 reads SQIVND (reference sequence). The CDR3, as DNA: TGTGCCAGTAGTATCGTAACTGAAGCTTTCTTT. This sequence encodes CASSIVTEAFF. Full variable domain (outside the CDR3, taken from reference TRBV19 and TRBJ1-1): DGGITQSPKYLFRKEGQNVTLSCEQNLNHDAMYWYRQDPGQGLRLIYYSQIVNDFQKGDIAEGYSVSREKKESFPLTVTSAQKNPTAFYLCASSIVTEAFFGQGTRLTVV.

J is TRBJ2-1 and V is TRBV19, with TRBD2 matching 9 bases. Germline lookup yields CDR1 LNHDA and CDR2 SQIVND (reference sequence). The CDR3 runs 16 residues. Losses at the gene ends were 1 base for V and 10 bases for J; bases not matched to a gene: 11. CDR3 DNA: TGTGCCAGTAGTATAGTGGGGCTAGCGGGGCGGGAGGAGCAGTTCTTC. Its protein is CASSIVGLAGREEQFF.

The chain combines TRBV15 with TRBJ1-6, with a weak D call TRBD1 (6 bases). CDR3 length: 14 amino acids. Trimming took off 8 bases at V and 5 bases at J, with 13 bases between the two ends. CDR1 and CDR2 (germline): LNHNV, YYDKDF (reference sequence). The CDR3 sequence: CATGRDTDNSPLHF. CDR3 DNA sequence: TGTGCCACCGGAAGGGACACAGATAATTCACCCCTCCACTTT.

The genes are TRBV6-1 and TRBJ1-2, with D hard to call. Germline values: CDR1 MNHNS, CDR2 SASEGT. The CDR3 has 17 residues. Trimming removed 4 bases from V and 1 base from J, with 19 bases in between. The CDR3, as DNA: TGTGCCAGCAGTGGCCCTGGTATACCGGAGAATAACTATGGCTACACCTTC. Encoded protein: CASSGPGIPENNYGYTF.

The CDR3: CASSRDIGMPQHF. CDR3 bases: TGCGCCAGCAGCAGGGACATCGGGATGCCCCAGCATTTT. The chain uses TRBV5-1 and TRBJ1-5; perhaps TRBD1 as D (6 bases). The V gene lost 4 bases and the J gene lost 9 bases, with 14 bases spanning the gap. CDR1 and CDR2 (germline): SGHRS, YFSETQ. The CDR3 covers 13 residues.

The genes are TRBV11-2 and TRBJ1-1; 9 bases are shared with TRBD1. This CDR3 is built from 15 residues. Trimming removed 4 bases from V and 5 bases from J; junction bases left unmatched: 8. Germline V gene lookup returns CDR1 SGHAT and CDR2 FQNNGV. This CDR3 is CASSSVTGGWTEAFF. The CDR3 DNA reads as TGTGCCAGCAGCTCCGTGACAGGGGGTTGGACTGAAGCTTTCTTT.